Sequencing of this T cell receptor (beta chain) was carried out in a study of beta chain features in type 1 diabetes. Per germline, CDR1 GTSNPN and CDR2 SVGIG (reference sequence). Trimming took off 4 bases at V and 10 bases at J, with 13 bases between the two ends. This CDR3 spans 11 amino acids. Sequencing targeted expressed TCRB transcripts, as all isolated RNA had been reverse transcribed. TCRdb's table, derived via immunoSEQ multiplex PCR, lists solely in-frame clones and lacks some. The data hold 330,000 or so clones, with 15% to 20% observed a single time. Based on CD45RO/CCR7/CD25/CD127/CD95/CD27, CD4+ regulatory, stem cell-like memory, naive and central memory cells were sorted. Sorted populations all exceeded 98% purity.

The TCR sequence derives from a woman in her late teens or twenties in good health. The rearrangement links TRBV30 to TRBJ1-1, with D unclear. Specimen: naive CD4+ T cells from blood. The CDR3, as DNA: TGTGCCTGGACCACGGTCGGAGGAGCTTTCTTT. Translated: CAWTTVGGAFF.